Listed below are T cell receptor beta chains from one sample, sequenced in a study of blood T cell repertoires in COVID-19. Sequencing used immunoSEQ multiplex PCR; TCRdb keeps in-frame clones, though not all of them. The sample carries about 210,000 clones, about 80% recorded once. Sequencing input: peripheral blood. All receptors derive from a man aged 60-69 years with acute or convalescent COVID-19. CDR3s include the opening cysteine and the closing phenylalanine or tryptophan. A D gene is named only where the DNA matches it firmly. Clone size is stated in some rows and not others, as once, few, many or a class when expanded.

TGTGCCACCAGCAGGGCCCCAACGGGAGGGGCAGATACGCAGTATTTT	CATSRAPTGGADTQYF	TRBD2	TRBJ2-3	TRBV15	.
TGCGCCAGCAGCCAAGGATTGAAAGACAGCCTCACCGGGGAGCTGTTTTTT	CASSQGLKDSLTGELFF	.	TRBJ2-2	TRBV4-1	.
TGTGCCAGCAGCTTAGGGGAGACAGGCCTCGGCTACACCTTC	CASSLGETGLGYTF	.	TRBJ1-2	TRBV7-9	.
TGTGCCAGTAAGGTAGTAGCTGGGAATGAGCAGTTCTTC	CASKVVAGNEQFF	.	TRBJ2-1	TRBV19	.
TGTGCCAGCAGCCAAGGGGCCAACCTGAACACTGAAGCTTTCTTT	CASSQGANLNTEAFF	.	TRBJ1-1	TRBV3-1/TRBV3-2	.
TGTGCCAGCTCACGTTCCCAGGGGCGCACAGATACGCAGTATTTT	CASSRSQGRTDTQYF	.	TRBJ2-3	TRBV18	.
TGTGCCAGCAGTTATGCGGGAGGCCCAGATACGCAGTATTTT	CASSYAGGPDTQYF	TRBD2	TRBJ2-3	TRBV6-6	once
TGTGCCAGCAGAACCCGCAGGGTCCTCCTACGTATGAACACTGAAGCTTTCTTT	CASRTRRVLLRMNTEAFF	.	TRBJ1-1	TRBV28	.
TGCGCCAGCAGCGATTACCCTAGCGGGAGGTTGTACAATGAGCAGTTCTTC	CASSDYPSGRLYNEQFF	TRBD2	TRBJ2-1	TRBV5-1	.
TGTGCCAGCAGCGCGGATCGACCACCCCTCCACTTT	CASSADRPPLHF	.	TRBJ1-6	TRBV2	once
TGTGCCAGCAGCAAAGGGGGTGCTTACAGCTCCTACAATGAGCAGTTCTTC	CASSKGGAYSSYNEQFF	.	TRBJ2-1	TRBV7-2	.
TGCGCCAGCAGCTCTGGAATTACCCAGGGTCCCCACGAGCAGTACTTC	CASSSGITQGPHEQYF	.	TRBJ2-7	TRBV5-1	.
TGTGCCAGCAGCAGCAGCCCTAGCGCAGTGAACACTGAAGCTTTCTTT	CASSSSPSAVNTEAFF	.	TRBJ1-1	TRBV9	.